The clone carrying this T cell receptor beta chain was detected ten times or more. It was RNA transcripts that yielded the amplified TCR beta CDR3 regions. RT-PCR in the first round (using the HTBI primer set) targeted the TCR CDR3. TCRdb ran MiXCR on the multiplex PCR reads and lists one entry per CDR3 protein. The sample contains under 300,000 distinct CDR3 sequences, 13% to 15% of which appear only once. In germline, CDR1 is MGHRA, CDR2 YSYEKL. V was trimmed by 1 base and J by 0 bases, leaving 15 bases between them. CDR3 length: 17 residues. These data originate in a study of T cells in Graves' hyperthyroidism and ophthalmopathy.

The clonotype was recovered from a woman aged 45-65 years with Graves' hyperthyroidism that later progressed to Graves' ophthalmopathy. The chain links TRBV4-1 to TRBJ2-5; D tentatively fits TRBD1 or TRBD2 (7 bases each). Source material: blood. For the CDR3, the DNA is TGCGCCAGCAGCCAAGCCCCACCAGGGGGGGACCAAGAGACCCAGTACTTC. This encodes CASSQAPPGGDQETQYF.